This passage covers 26 T cell receptor beta chains from one sample sequenced in a study of OX40 agonist ivuxolimab in advanced cancers. The method was immunoSEQ multiplex PCR; TCRdb's version includes in-frame clones alone and lacks a portion of them. The data hold tens of thousands of clones, with approximately 90% observed a single time. The sequencing used CD4+ or CD8+ T cells sorted from blood, collected in a trial of the OX40 agonist ivuxolimab. Receptor source: an adult with an advanced solid tumor such as melanoma, head and neck, liver or kidney cancer.

This chain links TRBV18 with TRBJ2-1, with a weak D call TRBD2 (5 bases). This CDR3 is 13 amino acids long. Germline lookup yields CDR1 KGHSH and CDR2 LQKENI. Trimming removed 3 bases at V and 5 bases at J, with 8 bases between. In DNA form, the CDR3 reads TGTGCCAGCTCACCCAGGACTGACAATGAGCAGTTCTTC. It encodes CASSPRTDNEQFF.

The chain recombines TRBV30 with TRBJ1-5; the D gene is possibly TRBD1 (5 bases). The V end lost 1 base, the J end lost 5 bases, and 12 bases lay between the germline ends. Looked up from germline, CDR1 is GTSNPN and CDR2 is SVGIG (reference sequence). The CDR3 is 14 amino acids. The CDR3 region is CAWSAGGGHQPQHF. DNA for the CDR3: TGTGCCTGGAGTGCCGGGGGAGGGCATCAGCCCCAGCATTTT.

This rearrangement joins TRBV5-1 to TRBJ1-6, with D perhaps matching TRBD1 (5 bases). Trimming pared 3 bases from V and 4 bases from J, leaving 11 bases between. This CDR3 is built from 15 residues. In germline, CDR1 is SGHRS, CDR2 YFSETQ. The CDR3 DNA reads TGCGCCAGCAGCTCAGTACAGGCTTATAATTCACCCCTCCACTTT. Protein product: CASSSVQAYNSPLHF.

V and J are TRBV7-9 and TRBJ2-7; the D gene is possibly TRBD1 (5 bases). Between the trimmed V and J ends, which lost 3 bases and 1 base, there was a span of 10 bases. The CDR3 contains 14 residues. Germline V gives CDR1 SEHNR, CDR2 FQNEAQ (reference sequence). The CDR3 loop reads CASSFPGKSYEQYF. The CDR3 nucleotides read TGTGCCAGCAGCTTTCCAGGGAAATCCTACGAGCAGTACTTC.

The chain joins TRBV10-1 to TRBJ2-1; maybe TRBD1 (5 bases). CDR1 WNHNN and CDR2 SYGVQD come from the germline V gene (reference sequence). V was trimmed by 1 base and J by 4 bases, leaving 11 bases between them. The CDR3 is 15 amino acids. This CDR3 is CASSEYKGRYNEQFF. Here the CDR3 DNA reads TGCGCCAGCAGTGAGTACAAGGGGCGGTACAATGAGCAGTTCTTC.

This clone was recorded only once. CDR3 bases: TGTGCCAGCAGCGTCAGGAACACTGAAGCTTTCTTT. Translated: CASSVRNTEAFF. The rearrangement uses TRBV9 and TRBJ1-1; D call uncertain. This CDR3 contains 12 residues. Trimming removed 2 bases at V and 1 base at J, with 3 bases between. Germline CDR1 and CDR2: SGDLS and YYNGEE. Looking up the rest from reference TRBV9 and TRBJ1-1 gives the full variable domain: DSGVTQTPKHLITATGQRVTLRCSPRSGDLSVYWYQQSLDQGLQFLIQYYNGEERAKGNILERFSAQQFPDLHSELNLSSLELGDSALYFCASSVRNTEAFFGQGTRLTVV.

The rearrangement uses TRBV6-5 and TRBJ1-2; D uncertain. The CDR3 spans 11 residues. Germline values: CDR1 MNHEY, CDR2 SVGAGI. V dropped 6 bases and J dropped 2 bases, with 4 bases sitting between them. CDR3 residues: CASRDNYGYTF. In DNA, the CDR3 is TGTGCCAGCAGGGACAACTATGGCTACACCTTC.

The chain employs TRBV10-2 and TRBJ2-7, with D possibly TRBD1 on 6 matching bases. CDR1 is WSHSY and CDR2 is SAAADI in the germline V gene. The V end lost 3 bases, the J end lost 9 bases, and 15 bases lay between the germline ends. The CDR3 is 13 amino acids. The CDR3: CASSDAWDTGQYF. The CDR3 DNA follows: TGCGCCAGCAGTGACGCATGGGACACGGGGCAGTACTTC.

Notes on this clone: Germline is not matched at one junction end, which may reflect a read error. This chain links TRBV5-1 with TRBJ2-5, with D possibly matching TRBD1 (5 bases). The CDR3 loop spans 14 amino acids. Germline loops: CDR1 SGHRS, CDR2 YFSETQ. The CDR3 region has the DNA TGCGCCAGCAGCTCGACAGTTTCCCAAGAGGCCCAGTACTTC. Translating gives CASSSTVSQEAQYF.

This clone is a singleton in its sample. The genes are TRBV19 and TRBJ2-7, with D perhaps TRBD1 (7 bases). Germline loops: CDR1 LNHDA, CDR2 SQIVND (reference sequence). The CDR3 runs 16 residues. Trimming removed 3 bases from V and 1 base from J, with 16 bases in between. The CDR3 DNA follows: TGTGCCAGTAGTATCGGCAGTGCAGGGGGGTCCTACGAGCAGTACTTC. It yields the protein CASSIGSAGGSYEQYF.

This chain joins TRBV7-9 and TRBJ1-4; 10 nucleotides line up with TRBD1. The CDR3 extends over 16 amino acids. Germline CDR1 and CDR2: SEHNR and FQNEAQ (reference sequence). V shed 3 bases, J shed 5 bases, and the junction held 6 bases outside the gene matches. CDR3 loop: CASSFGQGGENEKLFF. CDR3 coding DNA: TGTGCCAGCAGCTTCGGACAGGGGGGCGAGAATGAAAAACTGTTTTTT. Looking up the rest from reference TRBV7-9 and TRBJ1-4 gives the full variable domain: DTGVSQNPRHKITKRGQNVTFRCDPISEHNRLYWYRQTLGQGPEFLTYFQNEAQLEKSRLLSDRFSAERPKGSFSTLEIQRTEQGDSAMYLCASSFGQGGENEKLFFGSGTQLSVL.

The V and J genes are TRBV7-9 and TRBJ2-7, with D tentatively TRBD2 (6 bases). This CDR3 region has 16 residues. The V end was cut by 1 base, the J end by 4 bases, with 17 bases between. Germline V gene lookup returns CDR1 SEHNR and CDR2 FQNEAQ (reference sequence). CDR3 protein: CASSLDRLATRYEQYF. The DNA for the CDR3 is TGTGCCAGCAGCTTAGATCGGCTAGCGACTCGGTACGAGCAGTACTTC. Drawing the rest from reference TRBV7-9 and TRBJ2-7, the complete variable domain is DTGVSQNPRHKITKRGQNVTFRCDPISEHNRLYWYRQTLGQGPEFLTYFQNEAQLEKSRLLSDRFSAERPKGSFSTLEIQRTEQGDSAMYLCASSLDRLATRYEQYFGPGTRLTVT.

The rearrangement uses TRBV15 and TRBJ2-1; a weak D match, TRBD1 (6 bases). Germline V CDR1 and CDR2: LNHNV, YYDKDF (reference sequence). Trimming took 3 bases from V and 9 from J, leaving 24 bases between them. The CDR3 has 17 amino acids. CDR3 nucleotides: TGTGCCACCAGCAGCGCTGTCGGGACAAAGTCCACACGTGAGCAGTTCTTC. Translation gives CATSSAVGTKSTREQFF.

This clone was detected once. The chain is built from TRBV5-1 and TRBJ2-2; perhaps TRBD1 as D (5 bases). The CDR3 loop spans 16 amino acids. CDR1 and CDR2 (germline): SGHRS, YFSETQ. V gave up 0 bases and J gave up 2 bases, with 11 bases separating them. Here the CDR3 reads CASSLGLRGNTGELFF. The CDR3 DNA reads TGCGCCAGCAGCTTGGGCCTAAGGGGAAACACCGGGGAGCTGTTTTTT.

The rearrangement links TRBV4-3 to TRBJ2-7; TRBD2 might be the D (6 bases). The germline V gene encodes CDR1 LGHNA and CDR2 YSLEER. The CDR3 extends over 15 amino acids. V lost 0 bases and J 3 bases, leaving 12 bases between the germline ends. The CDR3 sequence is CASSQDAGRSYEQYF. The CDR3 DNA reads TGCGCCAGCAGCCAAGACGCGGGACGGAGCTACGAGCAGTACTTC.

This chain links TRBV5-1 with TRBJ1-6; unclear D gene. V gave up 7 bases and J gave up 8 bases, with 4 bases separating them. This CDR3 is 10 amino acids long. CDR1 SGHRS and CDR2 YFSETQ come from the germline V gene. The CDR3 region is CASADSPLHF. CDR3 sequence (DNA): TGCGCCAGCGCGGATTCACCCCTCCACTTT.

The chain links TRBV6-5 to TRBJ1-2; D might be TRBD1 (5 bases). From germline, CDR1 is MNHEY and CDR2 SVGAGI. V lost 2 bases, J lost 2 bases, and 9 bases lay in between. This CDR3 comprises 14 residues. CDR3 protein: CASSYKGRNYGYTF. CDR3 in DNA: TGTGCCAGCAGTTACAAGGGGAGGAACTATGGCTACACCTTC.

This sequence joins TRBV19 and TRBJ1-5; TRBD1 matches 8 bases. Germline V CDR1 and CDR2: LNHDA, SQIVND (reference sequence). Trimming at V came to 6 bases and at J to 7 bases, leaving 8 bases not matched to a gene. This CDR3 is built from 14 residues. DNA for the CDR3: TGTGCCAGTAGCATACAGGGGGAACCCCAGCCCCAGCATTTT. Translation gives CASSIQGEPQPQHF.

V gene TRBV27 combines with J gene TRBJ1-5; unclear D gene. In germline, CDR1 is MNHEY, CDR2 SMNVEV (reference sequence). The CDR3 is made up of 15 amino acids. Trimming cost V 5 bases and J 0 bases, with 11 bases left between them. CDR3 DNA sequence: TGTGCCAGCAGTCCTCAGCCTTATAGCAATCAGCCCCAGCATTTT. Translating it yields CASSPQPYSNQPQHF.

CDR3 amino acids: CASKRSGFTGELFF. CDR3 nucleotides: TGTGCCAGCAAACGCTCGGGGTTCACAGGGGAGCTGTTTTTT. V usage is TRBV11-2 and J usage is TRBJ2-2, with D tentatively TRBD2 (5 bases). This CDR3 region has 14 residues. Trimming took off 7 bases at V and 8 bases at J, with 17 bases between the two ends. The germline gives CDR1 SGHAT, CDR2 FQNNGV.

The rearrangement joins TRBV19 to TRBJ1-1; D might be TRBD1 (5 bases). The CDR3 has 14 amino acids. V shed 1 base and J shed 3 bases, with 9 bases lying between them. CDR1 is LNHDA, CDR2 SQIVND, per germline (reference sequence). The CDR3 here is CASSIGGAYTEAFF. CDR3 coding DNA: TGTGCCAGTAGTATAGGAGGGGCATACACTGAAGCTTTCTTT.

The gene calls are TRBV30 and TRBJ1-2; TRBD1 might be the D (6 bases). CDR1 is GTSNPN, CDR2 SVGIG, per germline (reference sequence). The CDR3 contains 16 residues. Trimming took off 0 bases at V and 0 bases at J, with 14 bases between the two ends. CDR3 DNA: TGTGCCTGGAGTGTGCTCGGGACACCAGCTAACTATGGCTACACCTTC. Amino acid sequence: CAWSVLGTPANYGYTF.

The chain combines TRBV18 with TRBJ2-1; D is unresolved. The CDR3 is 13 residues long. Germline CDR1 and CDR2: KGHSH and LQKENI. The V end was cut by 3 bases, the J end by 7 bases, with 10 bases between. The CDR3 protein is CASSPRNKNEQFF. Written as DNA, the CDR3 is TGTGCCAGCTCACCGCGAAATAAAAATGAGCAGTTCTTC.

The chain uses TRBV6-1 and TRBJ1-2; a possible D gene is TRBD1 (5 bases). The length of the CDR3 is 14 residues. Germline lookup yields CDR1 MNHNS and CDR2 SASEGT. The CDR3 DNA follows: TGTGTCACGGTCGGGGGGGGAGTAAACTATGGCTACACCTTC. Translation gives CVTVGGGVNYGYTF.

V usage is TRBV4-1 and J usage is TRBJ1-3; 7 bases fit TRBD1. Germline V gene sequence: CDR1 MGHRA, CDR2 YSYEKL. This CDR3 region has 16 residues. The junction had 6 bases not matched to a gene; V was cut back by 4 bases and J by 0 bases. For the CDR3, the DNA is TGCGCCAGCAGCCCCGGACAGGCTGGCTCTGGAAACACCATATATTTT. Amino acid sequence: CASSPGQAGSGNTIYF.

The gene calls are TRBV7-2 and TRBJ1-1, with no clear D. This CDR3 has 12 residues. Germline V lookup: CDR1 SGHTA, CDR2 FQGNSA. V lost 6 bases and J 4 bases, leaving 9 bases between the germline ends. CDR3: CASSRVGTEAFF. CDR3 bases: TGTGCCAGCAGTCGGGTCGGCACTGAAGCTTTCTTT.